This T cell receptor (beta chain) was identified in a study of response to subunit inactivated influenza vaccine. Study-wide results and caveats: New T cells are recruited in small numbers by each seasonal influenza vaccination, according to the authors' suggestion.

This CDR3 is 12 amino acids long. Trimming cost V 5 bases and J 4 bases, with 12 bases left between them. Looked up from germline, CDR1 is DFQATT and CDR2 is SNEGSKA (reference sequence). One entry per CDR3 protein results from TCRdb running MiXCR on the RT-PCR reads. The sample has about 650,000 distinct CDR3 sequences; around 15% are singletons. A remark on this clonotype: Its cognate antigen is unknown.

Sequencing was performed on PBMCs from blood, taken less than 15 days before vaccination. The source of this sequence is a man aged 50-60 years who received an inactivated influenza vaccine. The chain joins TRBV20-1 to TRBJ2-7; a possible D gene is TRBD1 (6 bases). The CDR3 nucleotides are TGCAGTGCTTCCGGACAGCTGTACGAGCAGTACTTC. Its protein is CSASGQLYEQYF.